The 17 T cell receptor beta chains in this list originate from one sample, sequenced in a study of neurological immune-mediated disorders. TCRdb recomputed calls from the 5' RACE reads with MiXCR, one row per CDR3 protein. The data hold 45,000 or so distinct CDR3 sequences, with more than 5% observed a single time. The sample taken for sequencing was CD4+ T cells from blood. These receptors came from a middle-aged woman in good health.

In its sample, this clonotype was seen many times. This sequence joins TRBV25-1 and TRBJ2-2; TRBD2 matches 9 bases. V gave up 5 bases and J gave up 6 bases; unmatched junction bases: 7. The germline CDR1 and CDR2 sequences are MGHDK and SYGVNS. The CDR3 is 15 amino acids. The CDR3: CASSPGRGRAGELFF. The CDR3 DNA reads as TGTGCCAGCAGTCCCGGACGCGGGAGGGCCGGGGAGCTGTTTTTT.

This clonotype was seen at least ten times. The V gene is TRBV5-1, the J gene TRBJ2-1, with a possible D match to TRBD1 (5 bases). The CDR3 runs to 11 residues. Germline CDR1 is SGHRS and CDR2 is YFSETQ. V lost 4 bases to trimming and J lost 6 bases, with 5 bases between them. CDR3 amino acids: CASSDSNEQFF. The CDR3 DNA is TGCGCCAGCAGCGACAGCAATGAGCAGTTCTTC. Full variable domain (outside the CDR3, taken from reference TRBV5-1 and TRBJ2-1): KAGVTQTPRYLIKTRGQQVTLSCSPISGHRSVSWYQQTPGQGLQFLFEYFSETQRNKGNFPGRFSGRQFSNSRSEMNVSTLELGDSALYLCASSDSNEQFFGPGTRLTVL.

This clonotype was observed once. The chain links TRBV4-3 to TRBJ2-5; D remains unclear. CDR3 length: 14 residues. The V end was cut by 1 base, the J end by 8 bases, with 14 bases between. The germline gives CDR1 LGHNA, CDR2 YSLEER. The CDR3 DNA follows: TGCGCCAGCAGCCAAGTCGGTGTAGGTGATACCCAGTACTTC. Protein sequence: CASSQVGVGDTQYF.

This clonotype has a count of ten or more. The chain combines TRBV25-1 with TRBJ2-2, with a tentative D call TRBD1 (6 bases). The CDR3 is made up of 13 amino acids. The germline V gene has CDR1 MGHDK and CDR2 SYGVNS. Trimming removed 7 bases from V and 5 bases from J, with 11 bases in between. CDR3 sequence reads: CASITDRTGELFF. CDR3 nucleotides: TGTGCCAGCATAACGGACAGAACCGGGGAGCTGTTTTTT. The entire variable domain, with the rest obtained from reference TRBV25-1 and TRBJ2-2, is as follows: EADIYQTPRYLVIGTGKKITLECSQTMGHDKMYWYQQDPGMELHLIHYSYGVNSTEKGDLSSESTVSRIRTEHFPLTLESARPSHTSQYLCASITDRTGELFFGEGSRLTVL.

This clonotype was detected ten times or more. Here the CDR3 reads CASRLTGVLNTEAFF. The DNA of the CDR3 is TGTGCCAGCAGACTGACAGGGGTCTTGAACACTGAAGCTTTCTTT. J is TRBJ1-1 and V is TRBV6-5; 8 bases line up with TRBD1. Germline V gives CDR1 MNHEY, CDR2 SVGAGI. This CDR3 is built from 15 residues. Trimming at V came to 6 bases and at J to 0 bases, leaving 6 bases not matched to a gene.

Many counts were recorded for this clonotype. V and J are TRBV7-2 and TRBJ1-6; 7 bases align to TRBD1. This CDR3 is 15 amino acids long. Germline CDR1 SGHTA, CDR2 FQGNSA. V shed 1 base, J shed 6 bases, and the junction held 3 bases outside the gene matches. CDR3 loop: CASSLDPGGNSPLHF. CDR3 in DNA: TGTGCCAGCAGCTTAGATCCAGGGGGTAATTCACCCCTCCACTTT.

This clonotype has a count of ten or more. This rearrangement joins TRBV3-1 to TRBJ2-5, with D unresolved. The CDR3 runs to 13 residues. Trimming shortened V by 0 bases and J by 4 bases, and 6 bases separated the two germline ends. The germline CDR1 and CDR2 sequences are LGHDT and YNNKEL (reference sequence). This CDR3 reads CASSQDRTETQYF. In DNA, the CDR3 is TGTGCCAGCAGCCAAGATAGGACAGAGACCCAGTACTTC.

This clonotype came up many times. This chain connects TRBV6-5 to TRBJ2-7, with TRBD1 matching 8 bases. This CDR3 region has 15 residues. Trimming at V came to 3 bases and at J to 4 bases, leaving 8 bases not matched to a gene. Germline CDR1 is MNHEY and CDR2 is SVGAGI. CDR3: CASSYVQGAVYEQYF. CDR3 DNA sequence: TGTGCCAGCAGTTATGTCCAGGGGGCTGTATACGAGCAGTACTTC.

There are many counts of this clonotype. The CDR3 spells CSVEGPGAYEQYF. In DNA form, the CDR3 reads TGCAGCGTTGAAGGCCCAGGGGCGTACGAGCAGTACTTC. This sequence joins TRBV29-1 and TRBJ2-7; D perhaps matches TRBD1 (6 bases). Trimming removed 1 base from V and 4 bases from J, with 11 bases in between. CDR3 size: 13 residues. The V gene's germline CDR1 is SQVTM and CDR2 ANQGSEA.

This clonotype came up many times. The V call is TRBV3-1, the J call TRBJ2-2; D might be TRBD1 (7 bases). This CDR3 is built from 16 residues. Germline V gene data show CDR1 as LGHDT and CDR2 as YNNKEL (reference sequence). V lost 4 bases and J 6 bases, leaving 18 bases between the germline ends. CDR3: CASSPQGVAVAGELFF. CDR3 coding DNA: TGTGCCAGCAGCCCCCAGGGGGTAGCGGTTGCCGGGGAGCTGTTTTTT.

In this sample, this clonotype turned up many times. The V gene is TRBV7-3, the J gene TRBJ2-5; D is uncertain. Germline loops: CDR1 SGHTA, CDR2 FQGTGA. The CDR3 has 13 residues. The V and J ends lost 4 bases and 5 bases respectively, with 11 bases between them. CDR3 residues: CASSSSISETQYF. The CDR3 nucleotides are TGTGCCAGCAGCTCCTCTATATCGGAGACCCAGTACTTC.

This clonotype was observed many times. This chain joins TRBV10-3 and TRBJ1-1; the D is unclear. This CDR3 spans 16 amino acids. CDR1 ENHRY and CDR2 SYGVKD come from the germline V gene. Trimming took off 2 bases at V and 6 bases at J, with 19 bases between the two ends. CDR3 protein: CAISERLIISPAEAFF. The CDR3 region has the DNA TGTGCCATCAGTGAGCGCTTAATTATATCCCCCGCTGAAGCTTTCTTT.

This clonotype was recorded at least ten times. Written as DNA, the CDR3 is TGCAGTGCTAGCGCCGCTAGCTCCTACAATGAGCAGTTCTTC. It yields the protein CSASAASSYNEQFF. J is TRBJ2-1 and V is TRBV20-1; D gene unclear. This CDR3 is built from 14 residues. Germline CDR1 DFQATT, CDR2 SNEGSKA (reference sequence). Trimming left V 3 bases short and J 0 bases short, with 9 bases between.

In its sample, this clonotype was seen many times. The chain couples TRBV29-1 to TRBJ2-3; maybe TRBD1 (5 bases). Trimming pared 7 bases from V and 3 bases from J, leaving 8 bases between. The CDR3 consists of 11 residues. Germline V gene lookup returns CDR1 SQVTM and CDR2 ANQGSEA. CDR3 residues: CSGGRTDTQYF. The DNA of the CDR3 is TGCAGCGGGGGCCGTACAGATACGCAGTATTTT.

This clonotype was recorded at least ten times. CDR3 residues: CATSDGTSGRVISNEQFF. The DNA for the CDR3 is TGTGCCACCAGTGACGGGACTAGCGGGAGGGTTATTAGCAATGAGCAGTTCTTC. This chain connects TRBV24-1 to TRBJ2-1; TRBD2 matches at 16 bases. The trim removed 4 bases at V and 6 bases at J, leaving 8 bases unmatched. CDR1 and CDR2 (germline): KGHDR, SFDVKD. The CDR3 runs to 18 residues.

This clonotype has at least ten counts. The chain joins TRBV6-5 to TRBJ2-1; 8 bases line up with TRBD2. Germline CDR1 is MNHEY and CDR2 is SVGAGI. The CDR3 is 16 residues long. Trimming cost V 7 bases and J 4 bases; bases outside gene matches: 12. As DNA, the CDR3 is TGTGCCAGCACCCTCACGGGGGGGGGCTCATACAATGAGCAGTTCTTC. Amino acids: CASTLTGGGSYNEQFF.

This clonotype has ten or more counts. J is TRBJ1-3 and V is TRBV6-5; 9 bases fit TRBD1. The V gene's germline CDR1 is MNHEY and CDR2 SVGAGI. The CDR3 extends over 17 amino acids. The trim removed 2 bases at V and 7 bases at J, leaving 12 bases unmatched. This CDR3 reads CASSYTSGQGPGNTIYF. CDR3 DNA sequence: TGTGCCAGCAGTTACACCAGCGGACAGGGGCCAGGGAACACCATATATTTT.